The clone carrying this T cell receptor beta chain appeared a single time. This sample is drawn from a study of radiotherapy plus CTLA-4 blockade in lung cancer. Here immunoSEQ multiplex PCR was the method, and the copy in TCRdb shows in-frame clones only, minus some. The profile shows around 82,000 clones, 84% of them singletons. The sample in question was peripheral blood, obtained from a patient treated with radiotherapy plus ipilimumab. This clonotype was sampled from a human donor with non-small cell lung cancer who had stable disease on radiotherapy plus ipilimumab.

The CDR3 loop reads CASRGTGKENGYTF. DNA for the CDR3: TGTGCCAGCAGGGGGACAGGGAAGGAGAATGGCTACACCTTC. The V gene is TRBV28, the J gene TRBJ1-2; 9 bases match TRBD1. The CDR3 sequence is 14 residues long. V trimming: 6 bases; J trimming: 6 bases; junction bases outside the gene matches: 8. Germline lookup yields CDR1 MDHEN and CDR2 SYDVKM.